Listed here is a single TCR beta chain. It has no known antigen specificity. There are no base qualities to consult, and no much larger clone falls within one base. From the germline V gene (reference sequence), CDR1 is GTSNPN and CDR2 is SVGIG. The CDR3 starts with the cysteine, ends with the phenylalanine, and has 13 residues. The DNA shown is the 39-base CDR3, in frame from base 1. Trimming at the junction amounts to 0 bases on V and 4 bases on J, and the germline ends lie 7 bases apart. The library was generated by the immunoSEQ multiplex PCR assay. For the original study's pipeline: A statistical classification framework was developed to diagnose cytomegalovirus status using the catalog of TCR beta chain sequences. The source is immuneACCESS, and TCRdb retained only in-frame sequences with V and J called. Part of the clones is not carried over; for the studies checked, unresolved V genes explain less than half of this, and the remainder is unexplained. V and J calls and clone size follow that table, whereas D and trimming were derived from the DNA. This sample is represented by 300,000 or so clones; approximately 85% of them were singletons. Around 0.88% of the sample rests with the top ten.

The sample is drawn from a study of cytomegalovirus exposure and HLA in healthy donors (dated by TCRdb to about 2017). Notes on the research overall: The roughly 670 repertoires of the first cohort and the 110 or so validation repertoires were produced on the same platform, according to a later analysis. The study was designed to test whether signatures of past pathogen exposure could be identified by cataloging public T cell receptors. Along with the approximately 700-subject first cohort, a separate validation cohort of over a hundred different subjects was used. High-throughput TCR immunosequencing, statistical association of individual TCRs with disease status, and machine learning were combined to predict cytomegalovirus infection status. The paper's findings and limits, for the study overall: In vitro tests confirmed that a few of the cytomegalovirus-associated TCR beta chains recognize cytomegalovirus antigens. Cytomegalovirus status was reported to be diagnosed by the classifier with high specificity and sensitivity in both the original and validation cohorts. The validation cohort had no HLA typing available for a later analysis, so co-occurrence within that cohort was assessed over all 110 or so repertoires. Across donors, most TCR sequences were observed very rarely, whereas some public TCRs were present in many individuals. The authors suggested that the approach could potentially be extended to other disease states and immunological phenotypes. The study listed 170 or so TCR beta chains as associated with cytomegalovirus. Subsequent analysis determined that TCRs grouped into clusters in the first cohort also showed a tendency toward co-occurrence across the 130 or so validation repertoires, and approximately 94% of cluster scores exceeded 0.

The donors belonged to the validation cohort of about 130 subjects, which was separate from the 666-subject first cohort. The material sequenced was PBMCs. The source is a man younger than 40 in good health and CMV-seronegative. This sequence uses TRBV30 and TRBJ1-5, with no reliable assignment of the D segment. The nucleotide sequence is given as TGTGCCTGGAGTGTACTTAGTAATCAGCCCCAGCATTTT. Translated, it gives CAWSVLSNQPQHF.